The T cell receptor (beta chain) described here comes from a study of T-cell memory formation after mild COVID-19. This clonotype was observed a few times. TCRdb reanalysed the 5' RACE reads using MiXCR and keeps one entry per CDR3 protein. This table holds nearly 350,000 distinct CDR3 sequences, 10% to 15% found once. The CDR3 extends over 12 amino acids. Germline V lookup: CDR1 SNHLY, CDR2 FYNNEI. The ends were cut back, 5 bases at V and 3 bases at J, with 7 bases in the middle. This rearrangement joins TRBV2 to TRBJ2-5; no definite D call. This receptor was taken from a man younger than 30 who had mild COVID-19 (a few samples of this study predate the infection). Cell type and time point are not known. The sample consisted of PBMCs or a T cell subset sorted from them (not recorded which). The CDR3 region is CASSNFKETQYF. The CDR3 DNA sequence: TGTGCCAGCAGTAATTTTAAAGAGACCCAGTACTTC.